The next 23 T cell receptor beta chains were all read from a single sample in a study of shared T cell receptors in the human thymus. The repertoire was sequenced with immunoSEQ multiplex PCR; TCRdb's copy has only in-frame clones and lacks some. The data hold about 710,000 clones, with around 87% observed a single time. The sample was also reused in another study, on human thymus T cells.

The specimen sequenced was thymocytes. These receptors were obtained from a boy younger than two with a congenital heart defect.

The rearrangement joins TRBV12-5 to TRBJ1-5, with 7 bases that match TRBD1. The CDR3 length is 18 residues. Germline V gives CDR1 LGHNT, CDR2 FRNRAP. The junction had 11 bases not matched to a gene; V was cut back by 3 bases and J by 0 bases. In DNA, the CDR3 is TGTGCTAGTGGTTTAGACCCTCGACAGGGCCGTAGCAATCAGCCCCAGCATTTT. Translation gives CASGLDPRQGRSNQPQHF.

The V call is TRBV6-6, the J call TRBJ2-7; 8 bases fit TRBD2. The junction had 6 bases not matched to a gene; V was cut back by 2 bases and J by 3 bases. Germline-derived CDR1 and CDR2 are MNHNY and SVGAGI (reference sequence). The CDR3 consists of 15 residues. The CDR3 protein is CASSYGAGGFYEQYF. CDR3 nucleotides: TGTGCCAGCAGTTACGGGGCGGGGGGATTCTACGAGCAGTACTTC.

The chain combines TRBV28 with TRBJ1-5, with D possibly being TRBD1 (6 bases). V was pared by 3 bases and J by 7 bases, with 13 bases between. Looked up from germline, CDR1 is MDHEN and CDR2 is SYDVKM. CDR3 size: 14 residues. The CDR3 DNA reads TGTGCCAGCAGTTTGCCTACAGGGTTCCAGCCCCAGCATTTT. Translating gives CASSLPTGFQPQHF.

This clone appeared a few times. The chain has TRBV2 and TRBJ2-1; no firm D call. The CDR3 sequence is 13 residues long. Germline CDR1 SNHLY, CDR2 FYNNEI. V shed 5 bases and J shed 2 bases, with 7 bases lying between them. Written as DNA, the CDR3 is TGTGCCAGCAGTACCGGTCCCTACAATGAGCAGTTCTTC. Translation: CASSTGPYNEQFF.

In this sample, this clone turned up once. V gene TRBV28 combines with J gene TRBJ2-3; D possibly corresponds to TRBD1 (5 bases). The CDR3 is 13 amino acids. From germline, CDR1 is MDHEN and CDR2 SYDVKM. Trimming pared 7 bases from V and 5 bases from J, leaving 13 bases between. The CDR3 sequence: CASNQGGKDTQYF. CDR3 bases: TGTGCCAGCAATCAGGGTGGAAAAGATACGCAGTATTTT.

V gene TRBV19 combines with J gene TRBJ2-7, with TRBD1 identical over 8 bases. This CDR3 comprises 16 residues. Losses at the gene ends were 5 bases for V and 0 bases for J; bases not matched to a gene: 9. Germline V lookup: CDR1 LNHDA, CDR2 SQIVND (reference sequence). The CDR3 region has the DNA TGTGCCAGTAGTCGAACCCGGACAGGGAGCTCCTACGAGCAGTACTTC. Its protein product is CASSRTRTGSSYEQYF.

The chain joins TRBV7-3 to TRBJ2-1; D is possibly TRBD1 (6 bases). CDR3 size: 16 residues. Per germline, CDR1 SGHTA and CDR2 FQGTGA. The germline V and J ends were trimmed by 0 bases and 6 bases, with 15 bases remaining between them. The CDR3 reads CASSLTKAGVINEQFF. DNA for the CDR3: TGTGCCAGCAGCTTAACTAAGGCAGGGGTTATCAATGAGCAGTTCTTC.

Turning to this clone: Germline is not matched at one junction end, which may reflect a read error. This rearrangement joins TRBV5-1 to TRBJ1-3; 9 bases match TRBD1. This CDR3 region has 14 residues. CDR1 is SGHRS, CDR2 YFSETQ, per germline. In nucleotides, the CDR3 is TGCGCCAGCAGCTTGGAGGGACAGGGCCAGAATATCCGTTTT. Residues: CASSLEGQGQNIRF.

The V gene is TRBV27, the J gene TRBJ2-3; 14 positions agree with TRBD2. With V trimmed by 4 bases and J by 6 bases, 9 bases remained unmatched. The CDR3 totals 17 residues. The germline V gene encodes CDR1 MNHEY and CDR2 SMNVEV (reference sequence). CDR3 sequence: CASSSGLAGARGDTQYF. CDR3 DNA sequence: TGTGCCAGCAGTTCGGGACTAGCGGGGGCCCGCGGGGATACGCAGTATTTT.

The CDR3: CASSHSGSSYNEQFF. The CDR3 DNA follows: TGTGCCAGCAGCCATAGCGGGAGCTCCTACAATGAGCAGTTCTTC. The V gene is TRBV13, the J gene TRBJ2-1; TRBD2 matches at 9 bases. Germline trimming cut 5 bases from V and 0 bases from J; bases unmatched to any gene: 2. Germline V CDR1 and CDR2: PRHDT, FYEKMQ (reference sequence). This CDR3 is built from 15 residues.

V is TRBV7-9 and J is TRBJ2-7, with 7 bases that match TRBD2. After removal of 1 base from V and 5 bases from J, the junction contained 17 bases not matched to a gene. Germline CDR1 reads SEHNR; CDR2 reads FQNEAQ (reference sequence). CDR3 size: 18 residues. The DNA of the CDR3 is TGTGCCAGCAGCTTAGGTTTGCACAGTCGGTGGGGGGGTGACGAGCAGTACTTC. As protein: CASSLGLHSRWGGDEQYF.

The V gene is TRBV15, the J gene TRBJ1-3; possibly TRBD1 for D (5 bases). Germline V CDR1 and CDR2: LNHNV, YYDKDF (reference sequence). This CDR3 comprises 19 residues. V dropped 0 bases and J dropped 4 bases, with 22 bases sitting between them. The CDR3 is CATSRDPRDFSGVGNTIYF. Here the CDR3 DNA reads TGTGCCACCAGCAGAGACCCCCGGGACTTTAGTGGGGTAGGAAACACCATATATTTT.

This chain connects TRBV9 to TRBJ2-3; TRBD2 agrees at 7 bases. CDR3 length: 17 residues. Germline V CDR1 and CDR2: SGDLS, YYNGEE. V was pared by 0 bases and J by 4 bases, with 11 bases of the junction left unmatched. DNA for the CDR3: TGTGCCAGCAGCGTAGCTAGGGCGGGAGCTTTGTCAGATACGCAGTATTTT. It translates to CASSVARAGALSDTQYF. The full variable domain, rest sourced from reference TRBV9 and TRBJ2-3, is DSGVTQTPKHLITATGQRVTLRCSPRSGDLSVYWYQQSLDQGLQFLIQYYNGEERAKGNILERFSAQQFPDLHSELNLSSLELGDSALYFCASSVARAGALSDTQYFGPGTRLTVL.

The rearrangement joins TRBV18 to TRBJ2-7; TRBD1 matches 9 bases. The ends lost 3 bases at V and 2 bases at J; junction bases unmatched: 5. This CDR3 is built from 15 residues. Germline-derived CDR1 and CDR2 are KGHSH and LQKENI. CDR3 DNA sequence: TGTGCCAGCTCACCGGCGACAGGGGGTGCCTACGAGCAGTACTTC. This gives the protein CASSPATGGAYEQYF.

This rearrangement joins TRBV9 to TRBJ1-4; no definite D call. The CDR3 length is 13 residues. V lost 3 bases and J lost 5, with 8 bases in between. Germline values: CDR1 SGDLS, CDR2 YYNGEE. The CDR3 coding sequence is TGTGCCAGCAGCGCGGGTCAGAATGAAAAACTGTTTTTT. Protein sequence: CASSAGQNEKLFF.

This clone was recorded a few times. The chain uses TRBV4-3 and TRBJ1-4; D is unclear. CDR3 length equals 16 residues. Between the trimmed V and J ends, which lost 1 base and 7 bases, there was a span of 16 bases. Per germline, CDR1 LGHNA and CDR2 YSLEER. CDR3 coding DNA: TGCGCCAGCAGCCAAGGGAGACGGGTGGTTGGTGAAAAACTGTTTTTT. Protein sequence: CASSQGRRVVGEKLFF.

V gene TRBV6-4 combines with J gene TRBJ1-5; D is unclear. The CDR3 sequence is 15 residues long. V was cut by 8 bases and J by 1 base, with 15 bases left in between. Germline V gene lookup returns CDR1 MRHNA and CDR2 SNTAGT. CDR3 coding DNA: TGTGCCAGCTACACGCCCAAAAAAAGCAATCAGCCCCAGCATTTT. Residues: CASYTPKKSNQPQHF.

This chain uses TRBV4-1 with TRBJ2-1, with 11 bases fitting TRBD2. V shed 0 bases, J shed 9 bases, and the junction held 4 bases outside the gene matches. Per the germline V gene, CDR1 is MGHRA and CDR2 is YSYEKL. This CDR3 has 15 residues. CDR3 nucleotide sequence: TGCGCCAGCAGCCAAGAAGTGACTAGCGGGATTGAGCAGTTCTTC. Translating gives CASSQEVTSGIEQFF.

The V gene is TRBV29-1, the J gene TRBJ2-1, with TRBD1 identical over 7 bases. V lost 7 bases and J lost 4; bases outside the gene matches: 7. CDR1 and CDR2 from the germline V gene are SQVTM and ANQGSEA. The CDR3 consists of 13 residues. This chain's CDR3 is CSARTGHYNEQFF. DNA of the CDR3: TGCAGCGCCCGGACAGGCCATTACAATGAGCAGTTCTTC.

DNA of the CDR3: TGTGCCAGCAGTCCCTATCATCACCCGAGACAGGGGGTTAACACAGATACGCAGTATTTT. Translating it yields CASSPYHHPRQGVNTDTQYF. The chain couples TRBV27 to TRBJ2-3; 9 bases are a match to TRBD1. CDR1 is MNHEY, CDR2 SMNVEV, per germline (reference sequence). V was clipped by 5 bases and J by 2 bases; unmatched bases: 20. The CDR3 has 20 amino acids.

The chain combines TRBV5-1 with TRBJ1-6; D possibly corresponds to TRBD1 (5 bases). The germline V gene encodes CDR1 SGHRS and CDR2 YFSETQ. The CDR3 length is 16 residues. With 3 bases removed from V and 3 bases from J, the gap between germline ends came to 13 bases. CDR3 sequence (DNA): TGCGCCAGCAGCTGGATGGGGCAGATCTATAATTCACCCCTCCACTTT. Its protein product is CASSWMGQIYNSPLHF.

The V and J genes are TRBV19 and TRBJ1-1; 8 bases agree with TRBD1. The CDR3 covers 14 residues. With V trimmed by 6 bases and J by 3 bases, 6 bases remained unmatched. Germline CDR1 reads LNHDA; CDR2 reads SQIVND (reference sequence). The CDR3 region has the DNA TGTGCCAGTAGAAACGGGACAGGTTACACTGAAGCTTTCTTT. Translation: CASRNGTGYTEAFF.

Of note for this clone: One end of the junction fails to match germline, which may point to a read error. The chain couples TRBV7-2 to TRBJ2-7, with TRBD2 identical over 11 bases. In germline, CDR1 is SGHTA, CDR2 FQGNSA. This CDR3 is 15 amino acids long. The CDR3 DNA reads TGTGCCAGCAGCTTAGGGGCTAGCGGGAGGAGCGAGAAGTACTTC. It encodes CASSLGASGRSEKYF.